This TCR beta chain stems from a study of blood T cells in healthy people across ages. CDR1 is SGHDN, CDR2 FVKESK, per germline. The CDR3 extends over 14 amino acids. V was trimmed by 4 bases and J by 4 bases, leaving 13 bases between them. This clonotype was counted at least ten times. A second about 7 to 12 cycle PCR used barcoded and J-beta primers. From the 5' RACE reads, TCRdb called clonotypes with MiXCR, one entry per CDR3 protein. This table holds some 730,000 distinct CDR3 sequences, 22% found once. The clonotype was recovered from a man in his sixties or seventies in good health. This sequence joins TRBV14 and TRBJ1-2; no clear D gene. Sequences were obtained from blood. CDR3 nucleotides: TGTGCCAGCAGCCCCTGGGCAGGCGGCTATGGCTACACCTTC. Protein product: CASSPWAGGYGYTF. Full variable domain (remainder filled in from reference TRBV14 and TRBJ1-2): EAGVTQFPSHSVIEKGQTVTLRCDPISGHDNLYWYRRVMGKEIKFLLHFVKESKQDESGMPNNRFLAERTGGTYSTLKVQPAELEDSGVYFCASSPWAGGYGYTFGSGTRLTVV.